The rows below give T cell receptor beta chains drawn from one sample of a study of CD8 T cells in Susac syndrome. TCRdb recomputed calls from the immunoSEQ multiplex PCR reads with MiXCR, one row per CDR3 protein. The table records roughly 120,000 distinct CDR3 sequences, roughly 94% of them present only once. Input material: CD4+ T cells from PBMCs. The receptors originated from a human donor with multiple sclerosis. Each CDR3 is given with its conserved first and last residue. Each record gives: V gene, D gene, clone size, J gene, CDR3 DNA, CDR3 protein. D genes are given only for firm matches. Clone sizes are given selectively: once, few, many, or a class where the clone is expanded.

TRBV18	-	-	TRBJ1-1	TGTGCCAGCTCACGGACCGGTGAAGCTTTCTTT	CASSRTGEAFF
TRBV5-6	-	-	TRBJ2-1	TGTGCCAGCAGCTTGGTTGCAAATGAGCAGTTCTTC	CASSLVANEQFF
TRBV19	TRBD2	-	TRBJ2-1	TGTGCCAGTAAACTGACTGGAGGGAGGGTTTCGAATGAGCAGTTCTTC	CASKLTGGRVSNEQFF
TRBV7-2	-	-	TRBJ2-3	TGTGCCAGCAGCTTAGCTTCCGGGCTGGCAGATACGCAGTATTTT	CASSLASGLADTQYF
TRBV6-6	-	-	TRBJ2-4	TGTGCCACCTCCCTAGGCTTTCGGGACATTCAGTACTTC	CATSLGFRDIQYF
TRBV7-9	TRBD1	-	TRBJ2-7	TGTGCCAGCAGCCCACGGGGACAGGGGTTAAAGGGGTCCTACGAGCAGTACTTC	CASSPRGQGLKGSYEQYF
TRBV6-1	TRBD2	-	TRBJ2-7	TGTGCCAGCAGTGAGATGGCGGGAGCGTCCTACGAGCAGTACTTC	CASSEMAGASYEQYF
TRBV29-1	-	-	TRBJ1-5	TGCAGCGTTGAAGATCTCCCGGGTGAGCCCCAGCATTTT	CSVEDLPGEPQHF
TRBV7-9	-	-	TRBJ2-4	TGTGCCAGCAGCTCCCAACCCCAGGGACCATTAGCCAAAAACATTCAGTACTTC	CASSSQPQGPLAKNIQYF
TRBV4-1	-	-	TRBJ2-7	TGCGCCAGCAGCCAAGATCGAGGGGACGAGCAGTACTTC	CASSQDRGDEQYF
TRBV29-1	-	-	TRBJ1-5	TGCAGCGTTGAAATTGGTAATCAGCCCCAGCATTTT	CSVEIGNQPQHF
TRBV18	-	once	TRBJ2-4	TGTGCCAGCTCACCTGGCCAGGGGCACTACATTCAGTACTTC	CASSPGQGHYIQYF
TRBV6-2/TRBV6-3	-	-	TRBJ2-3	TGTGCCAGCAGTCCTTACTCCCAGGGGCAGGCAGATACGCAGTATTTT	CASSPYSQGQADTQYF
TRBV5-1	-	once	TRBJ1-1	TGCGCCAGCAGCCCCGGGATCGGGGTTGGGACTGAAGCTTTCTTT	CASSPGIGVGTEAFF
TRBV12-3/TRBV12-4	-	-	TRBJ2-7	TGTGCCAGCAGTTCTATCCGAGGACCGGGCGAGCAGTACTTC	CASSSIRGPGEQYF
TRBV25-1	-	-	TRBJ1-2	TGTGCCAGCAGTGAGACGGGCAGGGTCGGGTATGGCTACACCTTC	CASSETGRVGYGYTF
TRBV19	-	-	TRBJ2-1	TGTGCCAGTAGTATTGTTGTAAAAGCGCATGAGCAGTTCTTC	CASSIVVKAHEQFF
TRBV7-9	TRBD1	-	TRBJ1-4	TGTGCCAGCAGCTCCCAGACGGGCCAGGGGGATGAAAAACTGTTTTTT	CASSSQTGQGDEKLFF
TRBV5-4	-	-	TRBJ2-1	TGTGCCAGCAGCAGCACAATGGGGGATTACAATGAGCAGTTCTTC	CASSSTMGDYNEQFF
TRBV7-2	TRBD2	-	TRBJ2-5	TGTGCCAGCAAAAAGCGGGGGTCCGGGGAGACCCAGTACTTC	CASKKRGSGETQYF
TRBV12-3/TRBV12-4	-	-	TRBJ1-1	TGTGCCAGCACCCAGAGAGGTGGTAAAACTGAAGCTTTCTTT	CASTQRGGKTEAFF
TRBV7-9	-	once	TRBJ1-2	TGTGCCAGCAGCCCGCTAGCCGACAGTTATGGCTACACCTTC	CASSPLADSYGYTF
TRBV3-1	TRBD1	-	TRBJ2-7	TGTGCCAGCAGCCTACGCGGCCCGGGACAGGGCTGGTCCGAGCAGTACTTC	CASSLRGPGQGWSEQYF
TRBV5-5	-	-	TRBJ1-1	TGTGCCAGCAGCTTGTTAGCCGGCAGGTTTAACACTGAAGCTTTCTTT	CASSLLAGRFNTEAFF
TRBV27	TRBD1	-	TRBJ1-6	TGTGCCAGCAGTTTAGGGACAGGGAGTCGACCCCTCCACTTT	CASSLGTGSRPLHF
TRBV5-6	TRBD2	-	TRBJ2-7	TGTGCCAGCAGCCTGGGACTAGCGGCCCACTACGAGCAGTACTTC	CASSLGLAAHYEQYF
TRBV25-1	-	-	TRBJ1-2	TGTGCCAGCGCCCCGGGGACGTCGAGATATGGCTACACCTTC	CASAPGTSRYGYTF
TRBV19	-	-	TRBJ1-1	TGTGCCAGTAGTATACGACACTCGGAGAAGGCTTTCTTT	CASSIRHSEKAFF
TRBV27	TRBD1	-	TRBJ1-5	TGTGCCAGCAGTTTCGGACAGGGACCCCATCAGCCCCAGCATTTT	CASSFGQGPHQPQHF
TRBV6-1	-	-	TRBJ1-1	TGTGCCAGCAGTAAACACCGGGACACAAGACTCGATTTTCGGCGAGCTTTCTTT	CASSKHRDTRLDFRRAFF
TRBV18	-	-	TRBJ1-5	TGTGCCAGCTCCCTGGGGATTAGCAATCAGCCCCAGCATTTT	CASSLGISNQPQHF
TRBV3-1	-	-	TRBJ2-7	TGTGCCAGCAGCCAAGATCCGACGGGAGTGAGCCACGAGCAGTACTTC	CASSQDPTGVSHEQYF
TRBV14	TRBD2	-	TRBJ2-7	TGTGCCAGCAGGACTAGCGGAACTATTGAGCAGTACTTC	CASRTSGTIEQYF
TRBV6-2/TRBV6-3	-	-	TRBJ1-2	TGTGCCAGCCGTAACGGAGGGAGCTATGGCTACACCTTC	CASRNGGSYGYTF
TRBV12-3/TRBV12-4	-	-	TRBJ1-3	TGTGCCAGCAGTTTACAATGGATCCCTGGAAACACCATATATTTT	CASSLQWIPGNTIYF
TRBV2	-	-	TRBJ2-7	TGTGCCATCAGTGACGGGGGCGGTAACGAACAGTACTTC	CAISDGGGNEQYF
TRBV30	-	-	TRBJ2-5	TGTGCCTGGAGTGTCATAGGGGGAGAGACCCAGTACTTC	CAWSVIGGETQYF
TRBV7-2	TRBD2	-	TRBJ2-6	TGTGCCAGCAGCCCTAGCGGGGGGGCCTCTGGGGCCAACGTCCTGACTTTC	CASSPSGGASGANVLTF
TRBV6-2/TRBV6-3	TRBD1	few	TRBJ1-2	TGTGCCAGCAGTCGACAGGGCGGGGGCTACACCTTC	CASSRQGGGYTF
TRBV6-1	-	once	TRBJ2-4	TGTGCCAGCAGTGATAACAGGGGGGGCCAAAACATTCAGTACTTC	CASSDNRGGQNIQYF
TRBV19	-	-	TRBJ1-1	TGTGCCAGTAGCTGGACGGGGGAAGCTTTCTTT	CASSWTGEAFF
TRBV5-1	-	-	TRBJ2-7	TGCGCCAGCAGCTTGGGGGACGGCCCCTACGAGCAGTACTTC	CASSLGDGPYEQYF